One sample yielded the 23 T cell receptor beta chains listed below, sequenced in a study of blood T cells in healthy people across ages. The second PCR ran about 6 to 12 cycles with a sample-barcoded 5' primer and J-beta primers. TCRdb recomputed calls from the 5' RACE reads with MiXCR, one row per CDR3 protein. This table holds about 1,400,000 distinct CDR3 sequences, 42% found once. Sequencing input: blood. These receptors all come from a woman aged 18-29 years in good health.

The chain combines TRBV7-8 with TRBJ2-7; D is undetermined. CDR1 SGHVS and CDR2 FQNEAQ come from the germline V gene. V was trimmed by 5 bases and J by 2 bases, leaving 13 bases between them. CDR3 length equals 14 residues. The CDR3 bases are TGTGCCAGCAGCGTATTAACAGCTACCTACGAGCAGTACTTC. Its translation: CASSVLTATYEQYF. The whole variable domain, filled in from reference TRBV7-8 and TRBJ2-7, reads GAGVSQSPRYKVAKRGQDVALRCDPISGHVSLFWYQQALGQGPEFLTYFQNEAQLDKSGLPSDRFFAERPEGSVSTLKIQRTQQEDSAVYLCASSVLTATYEQYFGPGTRLTVT.

This chain uses TRBV12-3 or TRBV12-4 with TRBJ2-3; TRBD2 is a possible D gene (6 bases). The CDR3 covers 15 residues. With 11 bases removed from V and 2 bases from J, the gap between germline ends came to 20 bases. The CDR3 loop reads CAGTSGRGITDTQYF. In DNA, the CDR3 is TGTGCCGGCACCTCGGGGCGGGGAATCACAGATACGCAGTATTTT.

With respect to this clonotype: Just one base apart from a much larger clone, this may be a read error. The chain is built from TRBV6-5 and TRBJ2-7, with D perhaps TRBD1 (5 bases). This CDR3 has 14 amino acids. Germline V gives CDR1 MNHEY, CDR2 SVGAGI. As DNA, the CDR3 is TGTGCCGGCAGTTACGGCCAGGGTCCCTACGAGCAGTACTTC. It encodes CAGSYGQGPYEQYF.

This clonotype was seen a few times. The chain uses TRBV6-5 and TRBJ2-3, with 10 bases matching TRBD2. J gave up 4 bases and V 5 bases, and 6 bases lay outside the gene matches. CDR1 is MNHEY, CDR2 SVGAGI, per germline. There are 15 residues in the CDR3. This chain's CDR3 is CASSLSGRRSDTQYF. DNA of the CDR3: TGTGCCAGCAGTCTTAGCGGGAGGCGGTCAGATACGCAGTATTTT.

The gene calls are TRBV7-8 and TRBJ2-7; D is uncertain. V dropped 3 bases and J dropped 6 bases, with 9 bases sitting between them. This CDR3 is built from 12 residues. Germline assignment: CDR1 SGHVS and CDR2 FQNEAQ. The CDR3 reads CASSFVRGEQYF. In DNA form, the CDR3 reads TGTGCCAGCAGCTTTGTTCGAGGCGAGCAGTACTTC.

This clonotype was recorded a few times. This rearrangement joins TRBV4-1 to TRBJ2-5; 15 nucleotides agree with TRBD2. V lost 3 bases to trimming and J lost 1 base; unmatched junction nucleotides: 9. Germline V gene lookup returns CDR1 MGHRA and CDR2 YSYEKL. The CDR3 sequence is 19 residues long. CDR3 residues: CASSHPWTSGGAPQETQYF. The CDR3 DNA reads as TGCGCCAGCAGCCACCCCTGGACTAGCGGGGGGGCACCCCAAGAGACCCAGTACTTC.

The chain carries TRBV12-3 or TRBV12-4 and TRBJ2-2, with 8 bases aligning to TRBD2. The CDR3 is 12 amino acids. Trimming took 10 bases from V and 6 from J; bases not matched to a gene: 4. The CDR3 loop reads CATGGVPGELFF. The CDR3 DNA is TGTGCCACCGGGGGGGTACCCGGGGAGCTGTTTTTT.

This clonotype was detected ten times or more. The CDR3 sequence: CSASTGAAYEQYF. Written as DNA, the CDR3 is TGCAGCGCCTCGACAGGGGCCGCCTACGAGCAGTACTTC. The chain employs TRBV29-1 and TRBJ2-7, with 8 nucleotides matching TRBD1. V shed 7 bases and J 2 bases; nucleotides not matched to a gene: 7. Per germline, CDR1 SQVTM and CDR2 ANQGSEA. CDR3 length: 13 amino acids.

This rearrangement joins TRBV12-5 to TRBJ2-5; tentative D call: TRBD2 (6 bases). The CDR3 length is 15 residues. The germline gives CDR1 LGHNT, CDR2 FRNRAP. V shed 2 bases and J shed 1 base, with 11 bases lying between them. The CDR3 protein is CASGLTGGAQETQYF. The CDR3 DNA is TGTGCTAGTGGTTTGACTGGAGGGGCCCAAGAGACCCAGTACTTC.

The chain employs TRBV7-2 and TRBJ2-1, with 10 positions matching TRBD2. The V gene end was trimmed by 8 bases and the J gene end by 4 bases; junction bases not matched to a gene: 11. Germline V gene data show CDR1 as SGHTA and CDR2 as FQGNSA. The CDR3 contains 16 residues. CDR3 loop: CASVAGGPTIYNEQFF. For the CDR3, the DNA is TGTGCCAGCGTAGCGGGGGGCCCTACCATATACAATGAGCAGTTCTTC.

The chain combines TRBV29-1 with TRBJ2-7, with D tentatively TRBD1 (6 bases). This CDR3 is 13 amino acids long. Per the germline V gene, CDR1 is SQVTM and CDR2 is ANQGSEA. Trimming took off 4 bases at V and 2 bases at J, with 12 bases between the two ends. The CDR3 region is CSVAGTITYEQYF. In DNA, the CDR3 is TGCAGCGTTGCCGGGACAATAACCTACGAGCAGTACTTC.

This clonotype was recorded a few times. This chain joins TRBV7-6 and TRBJ1-1; the D is unclear. From germline, CDR1 is SGHVS and CDR2 FNYEAQ. The CDR3 spans 15 residues. Deletions cut 1 base from V and 0 bases from J, with 9 bases between. DNA for the CDR3: TGTGCCAGCAGCTTAGGGAGTGGGATGAACACTGAAGCTTTCTTT. It is translated as CASSLGSGMNTEAFF.

This clonotype was seen a few times. This chain joins TRBV5-1 and TRBJ2-1; TRBD1 matches at 8 bases. CDR1 SGHRS and CDR2 YFSETQ come from the germline V gene. V was clipped by 0 bases and J by 5 bases; unmatched bases: 7. The CDR3 contains 16 residues. This chain's CDR3 is CASSLDGRGLNNEQFF. CDR3 nucleotide sequence: TGCGCCAGCAGCTTGGATGGCAGGGGGCTAAACAATGAGCAGTTCTTC.

A word on this clonotype: Being one base from a much bigger clone, this may be a read error. The V call is TRBV6-6, the J call TRBJ2-1; unclear D gene. The CDR3 totals 12 residues. Per germline, CDR1 MNHNY and CDR2 SVGAGI (reference sequence). CDR3 amino acids: CASRSSYNGQFF. Here the CDR3 DNA reads TGTGCCAGCAGGAGCTCCTACAATGGGCAGTTCTTC.

This clonotype was detected a few times. The gene calls are TRBV12-3 or TRBV12-4 and TRBJ2-3; D is undetermined. Trimming took off 5 bases at V and 8 bases at J, with 11 bases between the two ends. CDR3 length: 12 residues. The CDR3 DNA follows: TGTGCCAGCAGTAGCCTCGTAGTTACGCAGTATTTT. Protein product: CASSSLVVTQYF.

This clonotype has a handful of counts. V and J are TRBV12-3 or TRBV12-4 and TRBJ2-4; possible D gene TRBD2, 5 bases. The V and J ends lost 6 bases and 5 bases respectively, with 14 bases between them. CDR3 length: 14 amino acids. CDR3 sequence: CASRPTIGENIQYF. DNA for the CDR3: TGTGCCAGCAGACCCACCATCGGGGAAAACATTCAGTACTTC.

The V and J genes are TRBV7-9 and TRBJ1-1; tentative D call: TRBD1 (5 bases). The germline V gene encodes CDR1 SEHNR and CDR2 FQNEAQ (reference sequence). The CDR3 sequence is 14 residues long. V lost 4 bases to trimming and J lost 0 bases, with 9 bases between them. CDR3 nucleotides: TGTGCCAGCAGCTCGGGACGCTTGAACACTGAAGCTTTCTTT. This gives the protein CASSSGRLNTEAFF.

The rearrangement joins TRBV5-1 to TRBJ2-4; D unclear. Trimming left V 1 base short and J 13 bases short, with 21 bases between. The germline gives CDR1 SGHRS, CDR2 YFSETQ. This CDR3 region has 15 residues. Here the CDR3 reads CASSLKTAFPYGQYF. As DNA, the CDR3 is TGCGCCAGCAGCTTGAAAACGGCCTTTCCCTACGGGCAGTACTTC.

This clonotype was counted a few times. This chain uses TRBV7-2 with TRBJ1-2, with D perhaps TRBD1 (5 bases). Deletions cut 3 bases from V and 8 bases from J, with 16 bases between. In germline, CDR1 is SGHTA, CDR2 FQGNSA. There are 14 residues in the CDR3. The CDR3 is CASSFLIREDGYTF. The CDR3 coding sequence is TGTGCCAGCAGCTTCCTAATCAGGGAGGACGGCTACACCTTC. Drawing the rest from reference TRBV7-2 and TRBJ1-2, the complete variable domain is GAGVSQSPSNKVTEKGKDVELRCDPISGHTALYWYRQSLGQGLEFLIYFQGNSAPDKSGLPSDRFSAERTGGSVSTLTIQRTQQEDSAVYLCASSFLIREDGYTFGSGTRLTVV.

This chain uses TRBV28 with TRBJ1-3; D is possibly TRBD1 (6 bases). Germline CDR1 is MDHEN and CDR2 is SYDVKM. Trimming pared 3 bases from V and 9 bases from J, leaving 24 bases between. This CDR3 comprises 17 residues. CDR3 nucleotide sequence: TGTGCCAGCAGTTTGGGCTCAGGAGGGGGAAGGCCGACCACCATATATTTT. Translating it yields CASSLGSGGGRPTTIYF.

The chain recombines TRBV6-2 or TRBV6-3 with TRBJ2-1; TRBD2 aligns across 9 bases. The CDR3 consists of 16 residues. Unmatched junction bases numbered 14, after V lost 6 bases and J lost 8 bases. Germline lookup yields CDR1 MNHEY and CDR2 SVGEGT. The CDR3 DNA sequence: TGTGCCAGCAGGTACCATTCTAGCGGGGTTTACGATGAGCAGTTCTTC. Translated: CASRYHSSGVYDEQFF.

The J gene is TRBJ1-2, the V gene TRBV2; TRBD1 matches 7 bases. The CDR3 totals 14 residues. Germline values: CDR1 SNHLY, CDR2 FYNNEI. Trimming cost V 6 bases and J 6 bases; bases outside gene matches: 10. The CDR3 sequence: CASSRIQGSNGYTF. The CDR3, as DNA: TGTGCCAGCAGCCGAATACAGGGGTCTAATGGCTACACCTTC.

The chain has TRBV7-9 and TRBJ2-7; no reliable D call. V was pared by 1 base and J by 3 bases, with 13 bases between. Germline lookup yields CDR1 SEHNR and CDR2 FQNEAQ (reference sequence). The length of the CDR3 is 15 residues. CDR3 DNA sequence: TGTGCCAGCAGCTTAGTAGGAGACATCAACTACGAGCAGTACTTC. Protein sequence: CASSLVGDINYEQYF.